This is a list of T cell receptor beta chains from one sample in a study of blood T cell repertoires in COVID-19. Sequencing was performed with immunoSEQ multiplex PCR; in TCRdb, only in-frame clones are kept and a portion is missing. The sample has under 200,000 clones, 70% to 90% seen once. Sequenced material: peripheral blood. Every receptor here comes from a man between 60 and 75 years old with active or convalescent COVID-19. The CDR3 runs from the conserved cysteine through the conserved F or W. D genes are given only for firm matches. Clone size is not always given. Where it is, it says once, few, many or a class for expanded clones.

clone size: .
CDR3 length: 14
J gene: TRBJ2-5
D gene: .
V gene: TRBV5-1
CDR3 DNA: TGCGCCAGCAGCCCCGGACAGTCCCAAGAGACCCAGTACTTC
CDR3 protein: CASSPGQSQETQYF

clone size: .
CDR3 length: 16
J gene: TRBJ1-1
D gene: .
V gene: TRBV5-1
CDR3 DNA: TGCGCCAGCAGCTTGGGGGTGACAGTCATGAACACTGAAGCTTTCTTT
CDR3 protein: CASSLGVTVMNTEAFF

clone size: .
CDR3 length: 15
J gene: TRBJ1-3
D gene: TRBD1
V gene: TRBV6-2/TRBV6-3
CDR3 DNA: TGTGCCAGCAGCAGACCGACAGGGACAGGAAACACCATATATTTT
CDR3 protein: CASSRPTGTGNTIYF

clone size: .
CDR3 length: 15
J gene: TRBJ2-7
D gene: TRBD1
V gene: TRBV18
CDR3 DNA: TGTGCCAGCTCACCGACCGGGACAGGGGGCTACGAGCAGTACTTC
CDR3 protein: CASSPTGTGGYEQYF

clone size: .
CDR3 length: 14
J gene: TRBJ2-1
D gene: .
V gene: TRBV7-9
CDR3 DNA: TGTGCCAGCAGCTTCCTCGGGTCCTACAATGAGCAGTTCTTC
CDR3 protein: CASSFLGSYNEQFF

clone size: .
CDR3 length: 13
J gene: TRBJ2-1
D gene: .
V gene: TRBV7-9
CDR3 DNA: TGTGCCAGCAGCCAGCCGGGACTCTATGAGCAGTTCTTC
CDR3 protein: CASSQPGLYEQFF

clone size: .
CDR3 length: 17
J gene: TRBJ2-7
D gene: TRBD1
V gene: TRBV4-1
CDR3 DNA: TGCGCCAGCAGCCAGGAGGTCGGGACAGGGGGATCCTACGAGCAGTACTTC
CDR3 protein: CASSQEVGTGGSYEQYF

clone size: .
CDR3 length: 15
J gene: TRBJ1-2
D gene: TRBD1
V gene: TRBV19
CDR3 DNA: TGTGCCAGTGCCGACGCCCCTGGACAGGTTGGCGGCTACACCTTC
CDR3 protein: CASADAPGQVGGYTF

clone size: .
CDR3 length: 15
J gene: TRBJ1-2
D gene: .
V gene: TRBV19
CDR3 DNA: TGTGCCAGTAGTGATTTCGGCCTGGACAATTATGGCTACACCTTC
CDR3 protein: CASSDFGLDNYGYTF

clone size: .
CDR3 length: 15
J gene: TRBJ2-1
D gene: TRBD1
V gene: TRBV20-1
CDR3 DNA: TGCAGTGCTAGTCTACAGGGGCGCAGACTCAATGAGCAGTTCTTC
CDR3 protein: CSASLQGRRLNEQFF

clone size: .
CDR3 length: 12
J gene: TRBJ2-3
D gene: .
V gene: TRBV9
CDR3 DNA: TGTGCCAGCAGCGGGAGTTCTGATACGCAGTATTTT
CDR3 protein: CASSGSSDTQYF

clone size: .
CDR3 length: 17
J gene: TRBJ1-2
D gene: TRBD1
V gene: TRBV2
CDR3 DNA: TGTGCCACTTATTCTAGACTGGGACAGGGGATAAACTATGGCTACACCTTC
CDR3 protein: CATYSRLGQGINYGYTF

clone size: .
CDR3 length: 13
J gene: TRBJ2-3
D gene: .
V gene: TRBV7-3
CDR3 DNA: TGTGCCAGCAGCTCCACTAGGGTAGATACGCAGTATTTT
CDR3 protein: CASSSTRVDTQYF

clone size: .
CDR3 length: 14
J gene: TRBJ1-4
D gene: .
V gene: TRBV7-9
CDR3 DNA: TGTGCCAGCAGCTCAGGTACCAGAGGGGAAAAACTGTTTTTT
CDR3 protein: CASSSGTRGEKLFF

clone size: .
CDR3 length: 16
J gene: TRBJ1-1
D gene: .
V gene: TRBV18
CDR3 DNA: TGTGCCAGCTCACCCCAGGGGATGGGTACGTCCACTGAAGCTTTCTTT
CDR3 protein: CASSPQGMGTSTEAFF

clone size: many
CDR3 length: 14
J gene: TRBJ1-5
D gene: TRBD1
V gene: TRBV5-1
CDR3 DNA: TGCGCCAGCAGCTTGGGGGACAGAAATCAGCCCCAGCATTTT
CDR3 protein: CASSLGDRNQPQHF

clone size: .
CDR3 length: 14
J gene: TRBJ1-1
D gene: .
V gene: TRBV10-3
CDR3 DNA: TGTGCCATCAGCGAGGTGTGGGGGGTCGCCGAGGCTTTCTTT
CDR3 protein: CAISEVWGVAEAFF

clone size: .
CDR3 length: 9
J gene: TRBJ1-1
D gene: .
V gene: TRBV21-1
CDR3 DNA: TGTGCCGCGGGTGCAGATGGTTTCTTT
CDR3 protein: CAAGADGFF